This passage covers 26 T cell receptor beta chains from one sample sequenced in a study of T cell responses to AZD1222 COVID-19 vaccine. Only in-frame clones appear in the TCRdb table, and some are missing; sequencing was by immunoSEQ multiplex PCR. The table shows more than 140,000 clones, with 91% occurring only once. The source was peripheral blood, collected on day 0 of AZD1222 vaccination. The receptor set was obtained from an adult in good health.

The V gene is TRBV4-1, the J gene TRBJ2-7, with 10 bases that match TRBD2. The junction had 8 bases not matched to a gene; V was cut back by 0 bases and J by 6 bases. From germline, CDR1 is MGHRA and CDR2 YSYEKL. The length of the CDR3 is 16 residues. The CDR3 sequence: CASSQDPSGRASEQYF. DNA of the CDR3: TGCGCCAGCAGCCAAGATCCTAGCGGGAGAGCATCCGAGCAGTACTTC.

This rearrangement joins TRBV7-8 to TRBJ1-5; 11 bases line up with TRBD1. V gave up 5 bases and J gave up 4 bases; unmatched junction bases: 7. Germline V gene data show CDR1 as SGHVS and CDR2 as FQNEAQ. The length of the CDR3 is 16 residues. The CDR3: CASSQGQGASNQPQHF. The CDR3 bases are TGTGCCAGCAGCCAAGGACAGGGGGCAAGTAATCAGCCCCAGCATTTT.

The chain is built from TRBV4-2 and TRBJ2-1, with D perhaps given as TRBD1 or TRBD2 (5 bases each). Per the germline V gene, CDR1 is LGHNA and CDR2 is YNFKEQ. The CDR3 is 15 amino acids. V was shortened by 1 base and J by 3 bases, with 10 bases between the two germline ends. The CDR3 spells CASSQGGGGYNEQFF. CDR3 nucleotide sequence: TGTGCCAGCAGCCAAGGTGGTGGGGGCTACAATGAGCAGTTCTTC.

This clone was recorded once. The gene calls are TRBV30 and TRBJ1-1; maybe TRBD1 (5 bases). The V gene lost 2 bases and the J gene lost 1 base, with 17 bases spanning the gap. CDR3 size: 16 residues. Per the germline V gene, CDR1 is GTSNPN and CDR2 is SVGIG (reference sequence). This CDR3 reads CAWSLRAAVTNTEAFF. The CDR3 coding sequence is TGTGCCTGGAGTCTCAGGGCAGCCGTTACGAACACTGAAGCTTTCTTT.

The chain joins TRBV27 to TRBJ1-1; D gene uncertain. The CDR3 runs 13 residues. Trimming removed 0 bases at V and 1 base at J, with 3 bases between. Germline V gene sequence: CDR1 MNHEY, CDR2 SMNVEV (reference sequence). CDR3 sequence reads: CASSLSWNTEAFF. DNA of the CDR3: TGTGCCAGCAGTTTATCGTGGAACACTGAAGCTTTCTTT.

This chain links TRBV28 with TRBJ1-6; D unresolved. Germline-derived CDR1 and CDR2 are MDHEN and SYDVKM. There are 15 residues in the CDR3. V lost 5 bases, J lost 7 bases, and 15 bases lay in between. Written as DNA, the CDR3 is TGTGCCAGCAGTCCCGGTGAGGGTGGAAATTCACCCCTCCACTTT. Amino acids: CASSPGEGGNSPLHF.

In nucleotides, the CDR3 is TGTGCCAGCAGTCCGAGCTCCTACAATGAGCAGTTCTTC. Protein sequence: CASSPSSYNEQFF. The rearrangement links TRBV28 to TRBJ2-1; D gene ambiguous. The CDR3 loop spans 13 amino acids. Germline assignment: CDR1 MDHEN and CDR2 SYDVKM. Trimming cost V 5 bases and J 0 bases, with 5 bases left between them. The full variable domain, completed using reference TRBV28 and TRBJ2-1, is DVKVTQSSRYLVKRTGEKVFLECVQDMDHENMFWYRQDPGLGLRLIYFSYDVKMKEKGDIPEGYSVSREKKERFSLILESASTNQTSMYLCASSPSSYNEQFFGPGTRLTVL.

The CDR3 loop reads CAISEGPMVDEQYF. The CDR3 region has the DNA TGTGCCATCAGTGAGGGACCCATGGTGGACGAGCAGTACTTC. This chain links TRBV10-3 with TRBJ2-7; D ambiguous. V lost 2 bases and J 5 bases, leaving 13 bases between the germline ends. In germline, CDR1 is ENHRY, CDR2 SYGVKD. The CDR3 length is 14 residues.

This clone was detected once. The chain uses TRBV9 and TRBJ2-3; possibly TRBD1 for D (6 bases). This CDR3 spans 16 amino acids. V was shortened by 0 bases and J by 4 bases, with 15 bases between the two germline ends. CDR1 and CDR2 from the germline V gene are SGDLS and YYNGEE. CDR3 nucleotide sequence: TGTGCCAGCAGCGTAGAGGGTCAGGGGAAAGCAGATACGCAGTATTTT. It specifies CASSVEGQGKADTQYF.

The V call is TRBV18, the J call TRBJ2-1; D could derive from TRBD1 or TRBD2 (5 bases each). The V end lost 5 bases, the J end lost 4 bases, and 21 bases lay between the germline ends. CDR1 KGHSH and CDR2 LQKENI come from the germline V gene. The CDR3 contains 17 residues. CDR3 sequence reads: CASSTNSGSWGYNEQFF. The DNA for the CDR3 is TGTGCCAGCTCAACAAATTCCGGGTCCTGGGGGTACAATGAGCAGTTCTTC. The full variable domain, completed using reference TRBV18 and TRBJ2-1, is NAGVMQNPRHLVRRRGQEARLRCSPMKGHSHVYWYRQLPEEGLKFMVYLQKENIIDESGMPKERFSAEFPKEGPSILRIQQVVRGDSAAYFCASSTNSGSWGYNEQFFGPGTRLTVL.

This clone was found a few times. The chain has TRBV5-4 and TRBJ2-7, with D perhaps being TRBD1 or TRBD2 (5 bases each). V was cut by 4 bases and J by 3 bases, with 11 bases left in between. Germline V gene data show CDR1 as SGHNT and CDR2 as YYREEE (reference sequence). The CDR3 has 13 amino acids. In DNA, the CDR3 is TGTGCCAGCAGCCCGGGGACCTACTACGAGCAGTACTTC. As protein: CASSPGTYYEQYF.

This rearrangement joins TRBV7-9 to TRBJ2-3, with a possible D match to TRBD1 (6 bases). V lost 5 bases and J lost 3, with 15 bases in between. Germline CDR1 is SEHNR and CDR2 is FQNEAQ (reference sequence). This CDR3 has 15 amino acids. CDR3 protein: CASSSYRVGTDTQYF. CDR3 in DNA: TGTGCCAGCAGCAGTTACAGGGTCGGTACAGATACGCAGTATTTT.

This rearrangement joins TRBV15 to TRBJ2-5, with 11 positions matching TRBD2. CDR1 LNHNV and CDR2 YYDKDF come from the germline V gene (reference sequence). The trim removed 3 bases at V and 0 bases at J, leaving 12 bases unmatched. CDR3 length: 19 amino acids. The CDR3 region has the DNA TGTGCCACCAGCAGGACCCCTCGGGGACTAGCGGTACACCAAGAGACCCAGTACTTC. This sequence encodes CATSRTPRGLAVHQETQYF.

The CDR3 region is CASSLGGQETQYF. The CDR3 DNA sequence: TGTGCCAGCAGCCTGGGAGGGCAAGAGACCCAGTACTTC. This rearrangement joins TRBV3-1 (or the pseudogene TRBV3-2) to TRBJ2-5; 7 nucleotides align to TRBD2. Germline V gene data show CDR1 as LGHDT and CDR2 as YNNKEL (reference sequence). CDR3 length equals 13 residues. The V segment lost 4 bases and the J segment 2 bases; nucleotides outside the gene matches: 1.

The table lists this clone with a few counts. The genes are TRBV28 and TRBJ2-7; 11 bases match TRBD2. The CDR3 loop spans 16 amino acids. The ends lost 5 bases at V and 1 base at J; junction bases unmatched: 7. In germline, CDR1 is MDHEN, CDR2 SYDVKM. The DNA of the CDR3 is TGTGCCAGCAGTACCGTAGCGGGAGGGAAATCCTACGAGCAGTACTTC. It is translated as CASSTVAGGKSYEQYF.

The chain recombines TRBV9 with TRBJ2-2; 8 nucleotides match TRBD2. Germline lookup yields CDR1 SGDLS and CDR2 YYNGEE. V shed 4 bases and J 2 bases; nucleotides not matched to a gene: 4. The CDR3 is 15 amino acids. The CDR3 protein is CASSTSGFNTGELFF. As DNA, the CDR3 is TGTGCCAGCAGCACTAGCGGTTTCAACACCGGGGAGCTGTTTTTT.

The chain is built from TRBV30 and TRBJ2-1; 7 nucleotides line up with TRBD2. V lost 3 bases and J lost 8; bases outside the gene matches: 7. Germline values: CDR1 GTSNPN, CDR2 SVGIG (reference sequence). This CDR3 contains 13 residues. CDR3 in DNA: TGTGCCTGGAGGCAGGCGGGAGAATATGAGCAGTTCTTC. It translates to CAWRQAGEYEQFF.

This clone has ten or more counts. The DNA for the CDR3 is TGTGCCAGCATCTCGCACGGCAGGCCGCTCTACGAGCAGTACTTC. It specifies CASISHGRPLYEQYF. V gene TRBV27 combines with J gene TRBJ2-7; D gene uncertain. This CDR3 contains 15 residues. CDR1 and CDR2 from the germline V gene are MNHEY and SMNVEV (reference sequence). The V end lost 7 bases, the J end lost 3 bases, and 19 bases lay between the germline ends.

The genes are TRBV27 and TRBJ1-6; D unresolved. Germline CDR1 MNHEY, CDR2 SMNVEV (reference sequence). CDR3 length equals 13 residues. V lost 10 bases to trimming and J lost 6 bases, with 13 bases between them. The DNA of the CDR3 is TGTGCCACCAGCAGGAGCGGTAATTCACCCCTCCACTTT. As protein: CATSRSGNSPLHF.

The chain has TRBV19 and TRBJ1-4; D unresolved. The germline CDR1 and CDR2 sequences are LNHDA and SQIVND (reference sequence). V was clipped by 6 bases and J by 11 bases, with 13 bases between them. The CDR3 covers 12 residues. CDR3 sequence: CASSDRWTKLFF. CDR3 nucleotides: TGTGCCAGTAGCGACCGGTGGACTAAACTGTTTTTT.

This clone was seen just once. This chain uses TRBV5-6 with TRBJ2-7; a weak D match, TRBD2 (6 bases). Per germline, CDR1 SGHDT and CDR2 YYEEEE. CDR3 length: 14 amino acids. Trimming removed 0 bases at V and 3 bases at J, with 10 bases between. The CDR3 DNA is TGTGCCAGCAGCTTGGCGGGAGACGGCTACGAGCAGTACTTC. Its protein product is CASSLAGDGYEQYF.

This chain links TRBV5-6 with TRBJ1-5, with TRBD1 matching over 8 bases. Germline loops: CDR1 SGHDT, CDR2 YYEEEE. The length of the CDR3 is 16 residues. The V and J ends lost 0 bases and 3 bases, in that order; junction bases with no gene match: 5. In nucleotides, the CDR3 is TGTGCCAGCAGCTTGGGGACAGGGCGAACCAATCAGCCCCAGCATTTT. Its translation is CASSLGTGRTNQPQHF.

This clone was observed once. The J gene is TRBJ2-1, the V gene TRBV27; no clear D gene. Germline V CDR1 and CDR2: MNHEY, SMNVEV (reference sequence). The CDR3 has 13 residues. V lost 2 bases to trimming and J lost 4 bases, with 6 bases between them. The CDR3 here is CASSLGLYNEQFF. CDR3 coding DNA: TGTGCCAGCAGTTTAGGTTTGTACAATGAGCAGTTCTTC.

The chain combines TRBV7-9 with TRBJ1-1; no reliable D call. V was clipped by 4 bases and J by 6 bases, with 12 bases between them. The CDR3 spans 13 residues. Germline assignment: CDR1 SEHNR and CDR2 FQNEAQ (reference sequence). Here the CDR3 reads CASSSDPDAEAFF. The CDR3 bases are TGTGCCAGCAGCTCCGATCCTGACGCTGAAGCTTTCTTT. Supplemented by reference TRBV7-9 and TRBJ1-1, the full variable domain reads DTGVSQNPRHKITKRGQNVTFRCDPISEHNRLYWYRQTLGQGPEFLTYFQNEAQLEKSRLLSDRFSAERPKGSFSTLEIQRTEQGDSAMYLCASSSDPDAEAFFGQGTRLTVV.

The chain carries TRBV9 and TRBJ1-6, with no clear D. Germline V gene lookup returns CDR1 SGDLS and CDR2 YYNGEE. The CDR3 has 14 residues. V was cut by 0 bases and J by 9 bases, with 10 bases left in between. The CDR3 region has the DNA TGTGCCAGCAGCGTAGCTGGGTCGGGTTCACCCCTCCACTTT. Its protein product is CASSVAGSGSPLHF.

CDR3 sequence: CASSPTPSPSYGYTF. Here the CDR3 DNA reads TGTGCCAGCTCACCGACGCCTTCCCCTTCCTATGGCTACACCTTC. The chain uses TRBV18 and TRBJ1-2; D is unresolved. The V gene's germline CDR1 is KGHSH and CDR2 LQKENI. V gave up 3 bases and J gave up 4 bases, with 15 bases separating them. The CDR3 loop spans 15 amino acids.